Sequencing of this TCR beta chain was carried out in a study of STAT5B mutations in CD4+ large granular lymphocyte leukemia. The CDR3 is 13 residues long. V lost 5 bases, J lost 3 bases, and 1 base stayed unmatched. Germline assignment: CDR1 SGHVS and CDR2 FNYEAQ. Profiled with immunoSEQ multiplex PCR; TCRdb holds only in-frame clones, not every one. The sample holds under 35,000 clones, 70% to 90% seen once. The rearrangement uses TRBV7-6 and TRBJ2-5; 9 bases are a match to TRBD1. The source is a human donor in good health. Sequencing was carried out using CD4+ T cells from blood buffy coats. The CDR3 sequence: CASSRDREETQYF. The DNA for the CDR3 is TGTGCCAGCAGCCGGGACAGGGAAGAGACCCAGTACTTC. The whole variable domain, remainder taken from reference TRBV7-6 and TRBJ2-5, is GAGVSQSPRYKVTKRGQDVALRCDPISGHVSLYWYRQALGQGPEFLTYFNYEAQQDKSGLPNDRFSAERPEGSISTLTIQRTEQRDSAMYRCASSRDREETQYFGPGTRLLVL.